Reported below is one T cell receptor beta chain. What it recognizes is unknown. Primed by a sample-barcoded 5' primer and a J-beta primer mix, a second PCR proceeded for about 6 to 12 cycles. The template-switch adaptor, which had 12 random nucleotides, put a tag on each cDNA molecule. TCRdb re-called the 5' RACE reads through MiXCR, storing one row per CDR3 protein. The profile covers around 1,900,000 distinct CDR3 sequences, with about two fifths appearing a single time and more than 20% taken by the ten largest. These data come from a study of blood T cells in healthy people across ages. Notes on the study in general: There was no known CMV status for donors, so expanded clonotype changes were possibly confounded. Naive T cell percentage showed a strong correlation with the diversity of TCR beta. Whereas aged donors had fewer naive CD4+ cells, long-lived donors had more of them and higher diversity.

The receptor was derived from a human donor in good health. The source material was blood.

CDR3 bases: TGTGCCAGCAGTAGCCCGGGACAGGGGCCCCCAGATACGCAGTATTTT. Its protein product is CASSSPGQGPPDTQYF. The chain has TRBV28 and TRBJ2-3; TRBD1 matches at 10 bases. The V gene's germline CDR1 is MDHEN and CDR2 SYDVKM. V lost 5 bases, J lost 4 bases, and 9 bases stayed unmatched. This CDR3 spans 16 amino acids. Complete variable domain (other parts from reference TRBV28 and TRBJ2-3): DVKVTQSSRYLVKRTGEKVFLECVQDMDHENMFWYRQDPGLGLRLIYFSYDVKMKEKGDIPEGYSVSREKKERFSLILESASTNQTSMYLCASSSPGQGPPDTQYFGPGTRLTVL.